This T cell receptor beta chain was found in a study of T cell responses to AZD1222 COVID-19 vaccine. Study as a whole: Researchers grouped second doses given at about 4 or about 12 weeks into one pool. Study-wide results and limits: It should be noted that donors were predominantly white British and more often female, and clonal diversity was possibly underestimated.

Notes on this clone: Its antigen is unknown.

Measured with immunoSEQ multiplex PCR; TCRdb has only the in-frame clones, and not every one. Of more than 85,000 clones in the sample, about 90% were seen once. Germline V gene lookup returns CDR1 KGHSH and CDR2 LQKENI. This CDR3 region has 12 residues. The ends were cut back, 5 bases at V and 5 bases at J, with 9 bases in the middle. The sequence derives from an adult in good health. The chain has TRBV18 and TRBJ1-1; D possibly corresponds to TRBD1 (5 bases). The input for sequencing was peripheral blood, taken on day 0 of AZD1222 vaccination. CDR3 sequence reads: CASSREGTEAFF. CDR3 sequence (DNA): TGTGCCAGCTCAAGGGAGGGGACTGAAGCTTTCTTT.